This T cell receptor beta chain originates from a study of T-cell reconstitution after alpha-beta-depleted transplantation in children. Whole-study results and caveats: Hyperexpanded clones declined; after one year, newly produced T cells mostly supplied diversity. Two months or so post-transplant, alpha-beta T cells reportedly derived from several hundred expanded graft clones.

The V segment lost 1 base and the J segment 7 bases; nucleotides outside the gene matches: 5. Germline CDR1 is LNHNV and CDR2 is YYDKDF (reference sequence). This CDR3 has 16 amino acids. As it was prepared, the TCRbeta library received unique molecular identifiers. TCRdb reprocessed the PCR reads with MiXCR, giving one entry per CDR3 protein. The repertoire holds about 100,000 distinct CDR3 sequences, with approximately 6.9% as singletons. This clonotype was seen many times. Its target is unknown. The V gene is TRBV15, the J gene TRBJ2-1; 12 bases agree with TRBD1. This TCR was recovered from a male patient between 2 and 15 years old who had a stem cell transplant for acute lymphoblastic leukemia, so the T cells may come from the graft donor. Specimen: PBMCs, mostly from graft donor cells, collected 360 days after TCRalphabeta/CD19-depleted stem cell transplant. CDR3 nucleotides: TGTGCCACCAGCAGAGCCGGGACAGGGGGCCGGAATGAGCAGTTCTTC. Translating it yields CATSRAGTGGRNEQFF.